The 18 T cell receptor beta chains given below trace back to one sample, sequenced in a study of blood T cell repertoires in COVID-19. Using immunoSEQ multiplex PCR, the repertoire was profiled, and TCRdb retains in-frame clones only, with some absent. The table records about 290,000 clones, around 90% of them present only once. Material: PBMCs or T cells enriched from blood (not recorded which). All receptors come from a woman between 35 and 50 years old who had recovered from COVID-19.

The rearrangement joins TRBV24-1 to TRBJ2-5; D uncertain. CDR1 and CDR2 from the germline V gene are KGHDR and SFDVKD. V was shortened by 9 bases and J by 0 bases, with 16 bases between the two germline ends. The CDR3 sequence is 15 residues long. The CDR3 loop reads CATPGEVEYQETQYF. The CDR3 region has the DNA TGTGCCACCCCCGGAGAGGTGGAGTACCAAGAGACCCAGTACTTC.

This chain uses TRBV3-1 (or the pseudogene TRBV3-2) with TRBJ1-6, with 7 bases matching TRBD1. V gave up 6 bases and J gave up 8 bases; unmatched junction bases: 7. The germline gives CDR1 LGHDT, CDR2 YNNKEL (reference sequence). The CDR3 is 14 amino acids. CDR3 protein: CASSQGDGDSPLHF. CDR3 sequence (DNA): TGTGCCAGCAGTCAGGGGGACGGCGATTCACCCCTCCACTTT.

The rearrangement links TRBV5-4 to TRBJ2-2, with TRBD1 matching over 8 bases. The CDR3 is made up of 16 amino acids. Germline lookup yields CDR1 SGHNT and CDR2 YYREEE (reference sequence). V lost 3 bases and J lost 1; bases outside the gene matches: 5. This CDR3 is CASSSPGTGNTGELFF. CDR3 DNA sequence: TGTGCCAGCAGCTCCCCCGGGACAGGGAACACCGGGGAGCTGTTTTTT.

This clone was detected only once. The chain has TRBV5-4 and TRBJ1-1; weak D call: TRBD1 (5 bases). Germline assignment: CDR1 SGHNT and CDR2 YYREEE (reference sequence). The CDR3 spans 13 residues. V lost 5 bases, J lost 0 bases, and 8 bases lay in between. CDR3 sequence (DNA): TGTGCCAGCAGTGAGACAGTGAACACTGAAGCTTTCTTT. Encoded protein: CASSETVNTEAFF.

J is TRBJ1-2 and V is TRBV11-2; D might be TRBD1 (5 bases). Germline V gives CDR1 SGHAT, CDR2 FQNNGV. CDR3 length equals 16 residues. Trimming removed 4 bases at V and 8 bases at J, with 23 bases between. The CDR3 sequence: CASSSPSQGLSGGYTF. CDR3 sequence (DNA): TGTGCCAGCAGCTCTCCTTCCCAGGGTCTTTCGGGCGGCTACACCTTC.

The chain has TRBV7-2 and TRBJ2-7; D call uncertain. CDR1 and CDR2 from the germline V gene are SGHTA and FQGNSA. This CDR3 has 15 residues. Trimming took off 1 base at V and 3 bases at J, with 13 bases between the two ends. The CDR3: CASSLGLQTGYEQYF. CDR3 coding DNA: TGTGCCAGCAGCTTAGGACTCCAAACGGGCTACGAGCAGTACTTC.

V gene TRBV27 combines with J gene TRBJ1-6, with D possibly being TRBD1 (5 bases). Trimming pared 6 bases from V and 1 base from J, leaving 13 bases between. Germline V gives CDR1 MNHEY, CDR2 SMNVEV (reference sequence). This CDR3 is built from 16 residues. The CDR3 bases are TGTGCCAGCAGGGCGACCGGGACTTCCTATAATTCACCCCTCCACTTT. The encoded protein is CASRATGTSYNSPLHF.

This clone was recorded only once. The chain joins TRBV3-1 (or the pseudogene TRBV3-2) to TRBJ1-2; a possible D gene is TRBD1 (6 bases). This CDR3 comprises 14 residues. V lost 4 bases and J 7 bases, leaving 16 bases between the germline ends. Germline V CDR1 and CDR2: LGHDT, YNNKEL (reference sequence). The DNA of the CDR3 is TGTGCCAGCAGCCCTCTAACAGGGTGGGGTGGCTACACCTTC. It translates to CASSPLTGWGGYTF.

J is TRBJ2-2 and V is TRBV9; D remains unclear. The CDR3 totals 14 residues. Germline lookup yields CDR1 SGDLS and CDR2 YYNGEE. V dropped 2 bases and J dropped 1 base, with 6 bases sitting between them. CDR3 loop: CASSVLQNTGELFF. CDR3 nucleotides: TGTGCCAGCAGCGTGTTACAGAACACCGGGGAGCTGTTTTTT.

This chain joins TRBV11-2 and TRBJ2-1; 13 nucleotides match TRBD2. Germline V CDR1 and CDR2: SGHAT, FQNNGV. The CDR3 sequence is 19 residues long. V was clipped by 5 bases and J by 0 bases; unmatched bases: 10. The CDR3 here is CASSLNPGLAGSSYNEQFF. The CDR3 DNA sequence: TGTGCCAGCAGCCTCAACCCGGGACTAGCGGGGAGCTCCTACAATGAGCAGTTCTTC.

The chain uses TRBV19 and TRBJ2-7; unclear D gene. CDR1 and CDR2 from the germline V gene are LNHDA and SQIVND (reference sequence). V was clipped by 5 bases and J by 3 bases, with 5 bases between them. The CDR3 extends over 11 amino acids. The CDR3 region is CASSGNYEQYF. CDR3 sequence (DNA): TGTGCCAGTAGTGGCAACTACGAGCAGTACTTC.

The chain joins TRBV2 to TRBJ1-2; D ambiguous. In germline, CDR1 is SNHLY, CDR2 FYNNEI. V gave up 6 bases and J gave up 5 bases, with 10 bases separating them. The CDR3 consists of 12 residues. The CDR3 DNA follows: TGTGCCAGCAGCACCGATAGTTATGGCTACACCTTC. Its protein is CASSTDSYGYTF.

The genes are TRBV19 and TRBJ1-2; no clear D gene. Germline assignment: CDR1 LNHDA and CDR2 SQIVND (reference sequence). V was clipped by 5 bases and J by 4 bases, with 14 bases between them. The CDR3 spans 14 residues. CDR3 bases: TGTGCCAGTAGTTCCCAATTGCGGGGCTATGGCTACACCTTC. The encoded protein is CASSSQLRGYGYTF.

The CDR3 region is CASRAHTDTQYF. CDR3 nucleotides: TGTGCCAGCAGGGCTCACACAGATACGCAGTATTTT. The genes are TRBV2 and TRBJ2-3, with D hard to call. The CDR3 contains 12 residues. Trimming took off 6 bases at V and 2 bases at J, with 6 bases between the two ends. Germline values: CDR1 SNHLY, CDR2 FYNNEI.

This clone was seen once. The CDR3 DNA reads as TGTGCCAGCAGCTTAGTTGGCGGGGCCCCCCCTAGTGAGCAGTTCTTC. This translates into CASSLVGGAPPSEQFF. The rearrangement links TRBV7-6 to TRBJ2-1, with D perhaps TRBD2 (6 bases). The CDR3 extends over 16 amino acids. Looked up from germline, CDR1 is SGHVS and CDR2 is FNYEAQ. Trimming took 1 base from V and 9 from J, leaving 19 bases between them.

The chain links TRBV18 to TRBJ1-1; D is perhaps TRBD1 (6 bases). Germline CDR1 and CDR2: KGHSH and LQKENI. The CDR3 runs to 15 residues. Trimming pared 3 bases from V and 2 bases from J, leaving 13 bases between. The CDR3 bases are TGTGCCAGCTCACCTACAGGGACCTTTAACACTGAAGCTTTCTTT. Its protein product is CASSPTGTFNTEAFF.

The V gene is TRBV11-2, the J gene TRBJ2-1, with a weak D call TRBD1 (5 bases). Germline loops: CDR1 SGHAT, CDR2 FQNNGV. This CDR3 comprises 16 residues. Trimming removed 5 bases from V and 8 bases from J, with 22 bases in between. The CDR3 spells CASSQIQVWRSDEQFF. CDR3 nucleotide sequence: TGTGCCAGCAGCCAGATACAGGTCTGGCGAAGCGATGAGCAGTTCTTC.

The chain links TRBV10-3 to TRBJ1-2; D ambiguous. The V gene lost 7 bases and the J gene lost 7 bases, with 10 bases spanning the gap. CDR3 length equals 11 residues. Per germline, CDR1 ENHRY and CDR2 SYGVKD. The CDR3 reads CAIMEGGGYTF. For the CDR3, the DNA is TGTGCCATCATGGAGGGAGGTGGCTACACCTTC.